These 14 T cell receptor beta chains were sequenced from one sample in a study of T cell repertoires in cytomegalovirus infection (dated by TCRdb to the late 2010s). The sequencing machine was an Illumina HiSeq 1500. TCRdb reanalyzed the raw reads on its own, using fastp at Q25 for trimming and MiXCR for clone calling, and kept in-frame beta chains. Identical CDR3 protein sequences are pooled into one entry, listed with their most common genes and DNA. This sample has under 250,000 distinct CDR3 sequences in its table, and 6% to 8% of those were observed once. Under 7% of the sample is taken by the ten largest. The sample comprised PBMCs. The receptors were sampled from a human donor in good health (CMV status not recorded). Some clones in this sample may be carry-over from other donors' samples.

This clonotype was seen at least ten times. V gene TRBV2 combines with J gene TRBJ2-5; D is perhaps TRBD1 (5 bases). Trimming removed 6 bases at V and 5 bases at J, with 19 bases between. Germline-derived CDR1 and CDR2 are SNHLY and FYNNEI. The CDR3 is made up of 15 amino acids. CDR3 coding DNA: TGTGCCAGCAGAATGGAGACAGCCACACGTGAGACCCAGTACTTC. The encoded protein is CASRMETATRETQYF.

Regarding this clonotype: Being one base from a much bigger clone, this may be a read error. The chain joins TRBV14 to TRBJ2-2; a weak D match, TRBD2 (5 bases). The CDR3 totals 13 residues. Looked up from germline, CDR1 is SGHDN and CDR2 is FVKESK. The CDR3 loop reads CASSQGPTGELLF. The DNA for the CDR3 is TGTGCCAGCAGCCAAGGCCCCACCGGGGAGCTGCTTTTT.

This clonotype showed up many times. In DNA form, the CDR3 reads TGTGCCAGCAGCAGTTGGGGCCAGCAGTTCTTC. Translating gives CASSSWGQQFF. The chain has TRBV7-2 and TRBJ2-1; tentative D call: TRBD1 (5 bases). Germline loops: CDR1 SGHTA, CDR2 FQGNSA. Trimming pared 5 bases from V and 11 bases from J, leaving 10 bases between. This CDR3 is 11 amino acids long. The whole variable domain, filled in from reference TRBV7-2 and TRBJ2-1, reads GAGVSQSPSNKVTEKGKDVELRCDPISGHTALYWYRQSLGQGLEFLIYFQGNSAPDKSGLPSDRFSAERTGGSVSTLTIQRTQQEDSAVYLCASSSWGQQFFGPGTRLTVL.

This clonotype was seen ten or more times. The chain employs TRBV13 and TRBJ1-3; 8 bases map to TRBD1. V gave up 5 bases and J gave up 0 bases; unmatched junction bases: 3. Germline V gene data show CDR1 as PRHDT and CDR2 as FYEKMQ (reference sequence). CDR3 length: 15 residues. CDR3 sequence reads: CASSRDRISGNTIYF. CDR3 nucleotide sequence: TGTGCCAGCAGCCGGGACAGGATCTCTGGAAACACCATATATTTT.

This clonotype was seen at least ten times. At one boundary the junction diverges from the germline segment, which might be a read error. The chain carries TRBV7-6 and TRBJ1-2; D gene unclear. CDR3 length: 11 residues. Germline values: CDR1 SGHVS, CDR2 FNYEAQ. The chain's CDR3 is CASSLSGSYTF. CDR3 nucleotide sequence: TGTGCCAGCAGCTTGAGTGGGTCGTACACATTC.

This clonotype was seen repeatedly, ten times or more. The chain links TRBV28 to TRBJ2-7; 7 bases map to TRBD2. Germline CDR1 is MDHEN and CDR2 is SYDVKM. After removal of 4 bases from V and 3 bases from J, the junction contained 6 bases not matched to a gene. This CDR3 is built from 14 residues. CDR3 loop: CASSYRGEFYEQYF. CDR3 coding DNA: TGTGCCAGCAGTTACCGGGGGGAGTTCTACGAGCAGTACTTC.

The table lists this clonotype with many counts. V is TRBV2 and J is TRBJ2-5; D uncertain. The CDR3 sequence is 12 residues long. Trimming removed 6 bases at V and 1 base at J, with 6 bases between. Germline V CDR1 and CDR2: SNHLY, FYNNEI. The CDR3 DNA sequence: TGTGCCAGCAGAAGGGCCCAAGAGACCCAGTACTTC. Its protein product is CASRRAQETQYF.

This clonotype was detected many times. CDR3 residues: CSVLDSYNEQFF. CDR3 bases: TGCAGCGTTCTTGATTCCTACAATGAGCAGTTCTTC. The chain joins TRBV29-1 to TRBJ2-1; D gene unclear. The CDR3 is 12 amino acids. Trimming stripped 5 bases from V and 1 base from J, with 6 bases between. Germline V gives CDR1 SQVTM, CDR2 ANQGSEA.

There are many counts of this clonotype. The gene calls are TRBV30 and TRBJ2-7, with D possibly matching TRBD1 (6 bases). V dropped 0 bases and J dropped 5 bases, with 11 bases sitting between them. This CDR3 has 13 amino acids. The germline CDR1 and CDR2 sequences are GTSNPN and SVGIG (reference sequence). CDR3 region: CAWSVTGSDEQYF. DNA for the CDR3: TGTGCCTGGAGTGTAACAGGGAGCGACGAGCAGTACTTC.

J is TRBJ2-5 and V is TRBV12-3 or TRBV12-4; a weak D match, TRBD1 (5 bases). The CDR3 has 13 amino acids. V lost 3 bases, J lost 6 bases, and 11 bases lay in between. CDR3 amino acids: CASSFVLGQTQYF. The CDR3 DNA is TGTGCCAGCAGTTTTGTCTTGGGGCAGACCCAGTACTTC.

The J gene is TRBJ2-7, the V gene TRBV28, with 8 bases fitting TRBD1. Trimming cost V 8 bases and J 4 bases; bases outside gene matches: 7. CDR3 length: 13 residues. Germline V gives CDR1 MDHEN, CDR2 SYDVKM. The CDR3 coding sequence is TGTGCCAGCGGAGACAGGGGTTATTACGAGCAGTACTTC. This sequence encodes CASGDRGYYEQYF.

This clonotype has a count of ten or more. This CDR3 is CATQSSYNEQFF. The DNA of the CDR3 is TGTGCCACCCAAAGCTCCTACAATGAGCAGTTCTTC. This chain joins TRBV2 and TRBJ2-1; D gene unclear. The CDR3 loop spans 12 amino acids. Germline V gene lookup returns CDR1 SNHLY and CDR2 FYNNEI. Trimming removed 10 bases from V and 0 bases from J, with 7 bases in between.

The chain carries TRBV4-3 and TRBJ2-7, with no clear D. V gave up 0 bases and J gave up 2 bases, with 11 bases separating them. This CDR3 comprises 15 residues. Germline CDR1 LGHNA, CDR2 YSLEER. The CDR3 region is CASSQDRDVAYEQYF. The CDR3 DNA sequence: TGCGCCAGCAGCCAAGATCGCGACGTAGCCTACGAGCAGTACTTC.

This clonotype was recorded many times. V gene TRBV6-6 combines with J gene TRBJ2-7; D may be TRBD1 (6 bases). CDR1 MNHNY and CDR2 SVGAGI come from the germline V gene (reference sequence). V was trimmed by 5 bases and J by 1 base, leaving 18 bases between them. The CDR3 extends over 16 amino acids. The CDR3 nucleotides are TGTGCCAGCAGTCTCGCCGAGGGGGTTCAGTCCTACGAGCAGTACTTC. Protein sequence: CASSLAEGVQSYEQYF.